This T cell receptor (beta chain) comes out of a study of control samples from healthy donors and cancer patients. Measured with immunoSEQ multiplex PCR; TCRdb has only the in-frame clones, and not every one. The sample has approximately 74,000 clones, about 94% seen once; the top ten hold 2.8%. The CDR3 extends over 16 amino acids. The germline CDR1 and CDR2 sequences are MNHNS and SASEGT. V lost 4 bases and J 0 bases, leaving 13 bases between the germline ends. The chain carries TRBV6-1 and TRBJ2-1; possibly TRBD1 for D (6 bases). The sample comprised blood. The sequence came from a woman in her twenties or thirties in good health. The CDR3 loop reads CASSGHRANSYNEQFF. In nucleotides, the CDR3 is TGTGCCAGCAGTGGACACAGGGCTAACTCCTACAATGAGCAGTTCTTC.